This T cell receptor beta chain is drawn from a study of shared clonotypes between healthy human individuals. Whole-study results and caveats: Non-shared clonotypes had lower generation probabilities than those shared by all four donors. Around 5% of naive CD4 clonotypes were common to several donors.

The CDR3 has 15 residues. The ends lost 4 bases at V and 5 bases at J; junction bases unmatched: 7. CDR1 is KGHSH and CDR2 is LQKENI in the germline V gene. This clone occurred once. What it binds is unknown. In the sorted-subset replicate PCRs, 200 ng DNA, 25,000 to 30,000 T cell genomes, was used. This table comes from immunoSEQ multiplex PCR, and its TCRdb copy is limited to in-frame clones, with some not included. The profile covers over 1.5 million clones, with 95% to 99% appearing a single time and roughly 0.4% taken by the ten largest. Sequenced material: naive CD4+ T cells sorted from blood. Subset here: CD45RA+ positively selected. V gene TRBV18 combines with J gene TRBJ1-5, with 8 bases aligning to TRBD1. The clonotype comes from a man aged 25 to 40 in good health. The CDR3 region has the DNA TGTGCCAGCTCACTAGGACAGGGCATCTATCAGCCCCAGCATTTT. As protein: CASSLGQGIYQPQHF.